The present T cell receptor (beta chain) was sequenced within a study of cytomegalovirus exposure and HLA in healthy donors. Losses at the gene ends were 6 bases for V and 2 bases for J; bases not matched to a gene: 28. CDR3 length: 23 residues. The germline V gene has CDR1 MNHEY and CDR2 SMNVEV (reference sequence). Note on this clone: Antigen unknown.

The table came from immunoSEQ multiplex PCR; TCRdb's copy has only in-frame clones and leaves some out. The repertoire holds some 290,000 clones, with roughly 90% as singletons. Points from the study as a whole: For cytomegalovirus status, the classifier reportedly gave diagnoses with high specificity and sensitivity. Rare TCR sequences dominated, though some public TCRs recurred in many donors.

The chain is built from TRBV27 and TRBJ1-5, with 10 bases matching TRBD1. The sample consisted of PBMCs. This clonotype originated in a man under 40 in good health and CMV-seronegative. In DNA form, the CDR3 reads TGTGCCAGCAGACGATTATCCGGGACAGGGGCTATTTCGGGTGTTAGGGGCAATCAGCCCCAGCATTTT. It codes for CASRRLSGTGAISGVRGNQPQHF.